These T cell receptor beta chains were read from a single sample in a study of cytomegalovirus exposure and HLA in healthy donors. Here immunoSEQ multiplex PCR was the method, and the copy in TCRdb shows in-frame clones only, minus some. The repertoire includes approximately 70,000 clones, 70% to 80% of them detected once, and over 6% sits in the top ten. Source material: PBMCs. The receptors stem from a man aged 50 or older in good health and CMV-seronegative. CDR3s include the opening cysteine and the closing phenylalanine or tryptophan. D genes are given only for firm matches. The size field is filled for only some rows; it gives once, few, many or a size class.

D	V	size	J	DNA	CDR3
-	TRBV6-5	-	TRBJ1-3	TGTGCCAGCAGGAGAGGGGGCTCTGGAAACACCATATATTTT	CASRRGGSGNTIYF
-	TRBV15	-	TRBJ2-7	TGTGCCACCAGCAGAGATGAGGTCAGCTCCTACGAGCAGTACTTC	CATSRDEVSSYEQYF
-	TRBV30	few	TRBJ2-2	TGTGCCTGGACAGGTGGAAGGGGGGAGCTGTTTTTT	CAWTGGRGELFF
-	TRBV10-1	-	TRBJ2-6	TGCGCCAGCAGTGAGACTAGTGGGGCCAACGTCCTGACTTTC	CASSETSGANVLTF
TRBD1	TRBV2	few	TRBJ2-7	TGTGCCAGCAGTAGCGCAGGGGGAAGCTCCTACGAGCAGTACTTC	CASSSAGGSSYEQYF
TRBD1	TRBV27	-	TRBJ2-7	TGTGCCAGCAGTCCCCCCGGACAGGGGGTACACGAGCAGTACTTC	CASSPPGQGVHEQYF
TRBD1	TRBV9	once	TRBJ2-1	TGTGCCAGCAGCGTAGAGGGACAGGTTTTCAATGAGCAGTTCTTC	CASSVEGQVFNEQFF
TRBD2	TRBV7-8	few	TRBJ2-1	TGTGCCAGCAGCTTTCGGACTAGCGGGCTTTACAATGAGCAGTTCTTC	CASSFRTSGLYNEQFF
-	TRBV6-4	-	TRBJ1-1	TGTGCCAGCATGGGCCCGGGAGGCACTGAAGCTTTCTTT	CASMGPGGTEAFF
-	TRBV2	-	TRBJ2-3	TGTGCCAGCAGTATGGCGGGGTCCGGGGATACGCAGTATTTT	CASSMAGSGDTQYF
TRBD1	TRBV5-8	few	TRBJ1-1	TGTGCCAGCAGCTTCACGGACAGGGACCCTGAAGCTTTCTTT	CASSFTDRDPEAFF
TRBD1	TRBV7-9	-	TRBJ2-2	TGTGCCAGCAGCTGGGACAGGGAAATCACCGGGGAGCTGTTTTTT	CASSWDREITGELFF
TRBD2	TRBV6-1	-	TRBJ2-2	TGTGCCAGCAGTGAAATAGGGACTAGCCGTGGGGAGCTGTTTTTT	CASSEIGTSRGELFF
TRBD1	TRBV10-1	-	TRBJ1-1	TGCGCCAGCAGGGTAACACAGGGGGCGAATACTGAAGCTTTCTTT	CASRVTQGANTEAFF
-	TRBV10-2	once	TRBJ2-2	TGCGCCAGCAGCACAACAGGGCGCACCGGGGAGCTGTTTTTT	CASSTTGRTGELFF
TRBD1	TRBV27	-	TRBJ2-7	TGTGCCAGTAGAAAGGACAGGGCCTACGAGCAGTACTTC	CASRKDRAYEQYF
-	TRBV5-8	once	TRBJ2-2	TGTGCCACCCCCCATTTCAGGGACACCGGGGAGCTGTTTTTT	CATPHFRDTGELFF
TRBD2	TRBV27	-	TRBJ2-1	TGTGCCAGCAGTATCCCAGGACTAGCGGGAGGCGGCGATGAGCAGTTCTTC	CASSIPGLAGGGDEQFF
TRBD2	TRBV19	-	TRBJ2-2	TGTGCCAGTAGTTCCCGAGCGGGGGGGCAACCCGGGGAGCTGTTTTTT	CASSSRAGGQPGELFF
-	TRBV30	-	TRBJ2-1	TGTGCCTGGAGTGCCTCTAAATACAATGAGCAGTTCTTC	CAWSASKYNEQFF
-	TRBV28	-	TRBJ2-1	TGTGCCAGCAGACCAAGCGGAAGCTCCTACAATGAGCAGTTCTTC	CASRPSGSSYNEQFF
TRBD2	TRBV7-2	-	TRBJ2-2	TGTGCCAGCAGCTTCTCGGGAGGACTCTGGTCCGGGGAGCTGTTTTTT	CASSFSGGLWSGELFF
-	TRBV10-3	-	TRBJ2-1	TGTGCCATCAGTGAGCTACGTTACAATGAGCAGTTCTTC	CAISELRYNEQFF
-	TRBV29-1	-	TRBJ2-5	TGCAGCGTTGAAGATTCCGGGATGGTTGTGACCCAGTACTTC	CSVEDSGMVVTQYF
-	TRBV7-3	-	TRBJ1-1	TGTGCCAGCAGCTTATTGGCGGAGGCTGAAGCTTTCTTT	CASSLLAEAEAFF
TRBD2	TRBV7-9	-	TRBJ2-1	TGTGCCAGCAGGTTGACCGGAGGACTAGGTTACAATGAGCAGTTCTTC	CASRLTGGLGYNEQFF
-	TRBV11-2	-	TRBJ1-2	TGTGCCAGCAGACACCCCGAGACTAGGGGCTACACCTTC	CASRHPETRGYTF
-	TRBV25-1	-	TRBJ1-1	TGTGCCAGCATTCAGGCGGGGAAGAACACTGAAGCTTTCTTT	CASIQAGKNTEAFF
-	TRBV7-9	-	TRBJ1-1	TGTGCCAGCAGCCGGGGAACTGAAGCTTTCTTT	CASSRGTEAFF